This entry lists 12 T cell receptor beta chains sequenced from one sample in a study of regulatory T cells in long-lasting Graves disease. The time point was: newly diagnosed GD, antithyroid drugs for less than 3 months. PBMC RNA served as the TCR library source. Both iRepertoire HTBI primers and Arm-PCR of CDR3 regions were used to build the TCR beta libraries. TCRdb reprocessed the multiplex PCR reads via MiXCR and lists one record per CDR3 protein. Of 350,000 to 550,000 distinct CDR3 sequences in the sample, less than 15% were seen once. This sample was shared with a second study, whose subject was T cells in Graves' hyperthyroidism and ophthalmopathy.

The source was peripheral blood mononuclear cells (PBMCs), collected at new diagnosis, from a patient treated with antithyroid drugs. These receptors all stem from a woman aged 50 to 65 with Graves disease.

In its sample, this clonotype was seen many times. The gene calls are TRBV7-2 and TRBJ2-7; 9 bases map to TRBD1. This CDR3 has 15 amino acids. From germline, CDR1 is SGHTA and CDR2 FQGNSA. With 5 bases clipped from V and 5 bases from J, the junction kept 10 bases outside the gene matches. The CDR3 reads CASSRRGQGVNEQYF. The CDR3 DNA sequence: TGTGCCAGCAGCCGGAGGGGACAGGGAGTGAACGAGCAGTACTTC.

This clonotype was recorded a few times. The V gene is TRBV10-3, the J gene TRBJ2-1; D is possibly TRBD2 (6 bases). The CDR3 is made up of 17 amino acids. Germline values: CDR1 ENHRY, CDR2 SYGVKD. Trimming pared 0 bases from V and 6 bases from J, leaving 18 bases between. CDR3 loop: CAISESEGRKYGNEQFF. CDR3 DNA sequence: TGTGCCATCAGTGAGTCGGAGGGGCGAAAATACGGCAATGAGCAGTTCTTC.

This clonotype was found many times. This chain links TRBV3-1 with TRBJ2-3; 10 positions match TRBD2. The V and J ends lost 1 base and 2 bases, in that order; junction bases with no gene match: 6. CDR3 size: 17 residues. Looked up from germline, CDR1 is LGHDT and CDR2 is YNNKEL (reference sequence). CDR3 amino acids: CASSQGTSGLNTDTQYF. In DNA, the CDR3 is TGTGCCAGCAGCCAAGGGACTAGCGGCCTGAACACAGATACGCAGTATTTT.

This clonotype was found many times. This chain links TRBV9 with TRBJ2-7, with TRBD2 as a possible D gene (6 bases). The CDR3 is made up of 15 amino acids. Trimming removed 4 bases at V and 2 bases at J, with 16 bases between. Germline CDR1 is SGDLS and CDR2 is YYNGEE. CDR3 nucleotides: TGTGCCAGCAGCCCCCTTTCTAGCGACACCTACGAGCAGTACTTC. Protein sequence: CASSPLSSDTYEQYF.

The chain carries TRBV7-8 and TRBJ2-7, with a possible D match to TRBD2 (6 bases). Trimming left V 1 base short and J 0 bases short, with 10 bases between. Germline values: CDR1 SGHVS, CDR2 FQNEAQ. The CDR3 has 15 amino acids. CDR3 DNA sequence: TGTGCCAGCAGCTTAGTGGGGCGGGGCTCCTACGAGCAGTACTTC. Protein product: CASSLVGRGSYEQYF.

The chain combines TRBV18 with TRBJ2-6; D is ambiguous. Per germline, CDR1 KGHSH and CDR2 LQKENI. The CDR3 consists of 14 residues. The V end lost 7 bases, the J end lost 2 bases, and 9 bases lay between the germline ends. CDR3 loop: CASLETPGANVLTF. The CDR3 DNA sequence: TGTGCCAGCTTGGAGACACCTGGGGCCAACGTCCTGACTTTC.

This clonotype was counted many times. CDR3 region: CASSSGQEYEQYF. CDR3 DNA sequence: TGTGCCAGCAGTTCGGGACAGGAGTACGAGCAGTACTTC. The chain links TRBV28 to TRBJ2-7; 8 nucleotides align to TRBD1. CDR1 and CDR2 (germline): MDHEN, SYDVKM. The CDR3 is 13 amino acids. After removal of 4 bases from V and 4 bases from J, the junction contained 3 bases not matched to a gene. Using reference TRBV28 and TRBJ2-7 for the parts outside the CDR3, the full variable domain is DVKVTQSSRYLVKRTGEKVFLECVQDMDHENMFWYRQDPGLGLRLIYFSYDVKMKEKGDIPEGYSVSREKKERFSLILESASTNQTSMYLCASSSGQEYEQYFGPGTRLTVT.

Ten or more counts support this clonotype. The V gene is TRBV6-5, the J gene TRBJ2-7; D remains unclear. This CDR3 has 14 amino acids. Trimming took 2 bases from V and 6 from J, leaving 14 bases between them. The V gene's germline CDR1 is MNHEY and CDR2 SVGAGI. CDR3 in DNA: TGTGCCAGCAGTTACCTAGGTTCAGGACGCGAGCAGTACTTC. Amino acids: CASSYLGSGREQYF.

This clonotype appeared a few times. The gene calls are TRBV7-9 and TRBJ1-4; D remains unclear. From germline, CDR1 is SEHNR and CDR2 FQNEAQ (reference sequence). V lost 5 bases and J lost 7, with 11 bases in between. The CDR3 loop spans 13 amino acids. In DNA, the CDR3 is TGTGCCAGCAGCCCCACGGAGGGTGAAAAACTGTTTTTT. Protein: CASSPTEGEKLFF.

Note on this clonotype: This may stem from a read error, because a much larger clone lies one nucleotide away. This sequence joins TRBV7-8 and TRBJ2-1; a weak D match, TRBD1 (6 bases). The J call may be faulty, since TRBJ2-4 better matches the DNA end. This CDR3 spans 20 amino acids. The germline CDR1 and CDR2 sequences are SGHVS and FQNEAQ. The CDR3 region has the DNA TGTGCCAGCAGCCGGCGCAAAACAGATACAGGGACGGAAACCAAAAACATTCAGTACTTC. It specifies CASSRRKTDTGTETKNIQYF.

This clonotype was counted many times. This chain connects TRBV20-1 to TRBJ2-5, with 7 bases identical to TRBD2. Germline CDR1 is DFQATT and CDR2 is SNEGSKA (reference sequence). The CDR3 is 16 residues long. Trimming at V came to 3 bases and at J to 2 bases, leaving 12 bases not matched to a gene. CDR3 nucleotides: TGCAGTGCTAGTTCCGTTGTGGGAGGGAGGCAAGAGACCCAGTACTTC. It codes for CSASSVVGGRQETQYF.

This chain uses TRBV6-1 with TRBJ1-2; the match to TRBD1 covers 11 bases. The ends lost 6 bases at V and 3 bases at J; junction bases unmatched: 3. Germline lookup yields CDR1 MNHNS and CDR2 SASEGT. The CDR3 loop spans 14 amino acids. Written as DNA, the CDR3 is TGTGCCAGCAGGAGGGGACAGGGGGACTATGGCTACACCTTC. Amino acid sequence: CASRRGQGDYGYTF.